These 19 T cell receptor beta chains share one sample of origin, sequenced in a study of CD8 T cells in Susac syndrome. RNA in amounts of roughly 0.5 to 1 ug was reverse transcribed with random hexamers. Using its own MiXCR run on the immunoSEQ multiplex PCR reads, TCRdb lists one record per CDR3 protein. This table has hundreds of thousands of distinct CDR3 sequences, roughly 94% appearing once. Source material: CD4+ T cells from PBMCs. These receptors all stem from a human donor with multiple sclerosis.

The chain uses TRBV3-1 and TRBJ2-5; TRBD1 might be the D (7 bases). Between the trimmed V and J ends, which lost 5 bases and 5 bases, there was a span of 18 bases. Germline CDR1 LGHDT, CDR2 YNNKEL (reference sequence). This CDR3 comprises 15 residues. CDR3 sequence (DNA): TGTGCCAGCAGCTTTGATCTGACAGGGAGGGAGACCCAGTACTTC. It translates to CASSFDLTGRETQYF.

This clonotype appeared once. The chain couples TRBV30 to TRBJ1-2; D call uncertain. Germline V gene lookup returns CDR1 GTSNPN and CDR2 SVGIG (reference sequence). V lost 2 bases and J lost 8, with 15 bases in between. The CDR3 is 13 residues long. The CDR3 DNA is TGTGCCTGGAGTCTCGGCACCCCGGACGGCTACACCTTC. Encoded protein: CAWSLGTPDGYTF.

The V and J genes are TRBV5-1 and TRBJ2-5, with D tentatively TRBD1 (5 bases). The V gene's germline CDR1 is SGHRS and CDR2 YFSETQ. Trimming left V 2 bases short and J 1 base short, with 15 bases between. This CDR3 region has 16 residues. CDR3 nucleotides: TGCGCCAGCAGCTTAGGCCAGGGCTCCGTCCAAGAGACCCAGTACTTC. Its protein is CASSLGQGSVQETQYF.

The V and J genes are TRBV29-1 and TRBJ2-1; D is perhaps TRBD2 (6 bases). The germline V gene encodes CDR1 SQVTM and CDR2 ANQGSEA. The V gene lost 5 bases and the J gene lost 2 bases, with 10 bases spanning the gap. CDR3 size: 13 residues. CDR3 sequence reads: CSVYGGAYNEQFF. For the CDR3, the DNA is TGCAGCGTTTATGGAGGGGCCTACAATGAGCAGTTCTTC.

V is TRBV19 and J is TRBJ2-2, with D perhaps TRBD2 (5 bases). This CDR3 is built from 16 residues. Germline loops: CDR1 LNHDA, CDR2 SQIVND (reference sequence). V lost 4 bases and J lost 1, with 13 bases in between. The CDR3 coding sequence is TGTGCCAGTAGTAAATTCATAGGAGGGAACACCGGGGAGCTGTTTTTT. Translating gives CASSKFIGGNTGELFF.

The gene calls are TRBV7-9 and TRBJ2-1; TRBD2 matches at 10 bases. Germline CDR1 is SEHNR and CDR2 is FQNEAQ (reference sequence). This CDR3 spans 12 amino acids. The trim removed 1 base at V and 15 bases at J, leaving 3 bases unmatched. The CDR3 protein is CASSLGTSGPFF. In nucleotides, the CDR3 is TGTGCCAGCAGCTTAGGGACTAGCGGACCGTTCTTC.

Turning to this clonotype: A junction end diverges from the germline sequence, so it may reflect a read error. The chain links TRBV3-1 to TRBJ2-4, with 7 bases identical to TRBD1. This CDR3 region has 15 residues. Germline-derived CDR1 and CDR2 are LGHDT and YNNKEL (reference sequence). CDR3: CASSQGTASFNIQYF. CDR3 in DNA: TGTGCCAGCAGTCAAGGGACAGCCAGCTTTAACATTCAGTACTTC.

The gene calls are TRBV12-3 or TRBV12-4 and TRBJ2-6, with D perhaps TRBD2 (5 bases). V lost 5 bases, J lost 1 base, and 12 bases lay in between. This CDR3 region has 16 residues. The CDR3 DNA reads TGTGCCAGCAGTCCGGGCCGGAGGTCTGGGGCCAACGTCCTGACTTTC. This encodes CASSPGRRSGANVLTF.

The chain has TRBV3-1 and TRBJ1-2; 8 positions agree with TRBD1. This CDR3 is built from 15 residues. Unmatched junction bases numbered 6, after V lost 6 bases and J lost 0 bases. Germline assignment: CDR1 LGHDT and CDR2 YNNKEL (reference sequence). The DNA for the CDR3 is TGTGCCAGCAGATCGGACAGGGCCGCTAACTATGGCTACACCTTC. Encoded protein: CASRSDRAANYGYTF.

This clonotype showed up just once. The chain is built from TRBV20-1 and TRBJ2-1, with 7 bases that match TRBD2. The germline gives CDR1 DFQATT, CDR2 SNEGSKA (reference sequence). The CDR3 totals 18 residues. Trimming cost V 3 bases and J 1 base; bases outside gene matches: 15. The CDR3: CSASLPWGGRGSYNEQFF. In DNA, the CDR3 is TGCAGTGCTAGCCTACCTTGGGGGGGTAGGGGATCCTACAATGAGCAGTTCTTC.

The chain links TRBV9 to TRBJ1-3; 10 bases fit TRBD1. V shed 0 bases, J shed 6 bases, and the junction held 12 bases outside the gene matches. The CDR3 length is 18 residues. Germline V lookup: CDR1 SGDLS, CDR2 YYNGEE. The CDR3 spells CASSVGDSGTGVENTIYF. CDR3 DNA: TGTGCCAGCAGCGTAGGGGATTCCGGGACAGGGGTCGAAAACACCATATATTTT.

The gene calls are TRBV7-9 and TRBJ1-5; possible D gene TRBD1, 5 bases. Germline-derived CDR1 and CDR2 are SEHNR and FQNEAQ (reference sequence). V lost 3 bases and J 3 bases, leaving 12 bases between the germline ends. The CDR3 covers 15 residues. The CDR3 sequence: CASSLLGPNNQPQHF. DNA of the CDR3: TGTGCCAGCAGCTTGTTGGGGCCTAACAATCAGCCCCAGCATTTT.

This sequence joins TRBV12-3 or TRBV12-4 and TRBJ1-4; D remains ambiguous. Trimming pared 7 bases from V and 7 bases from J, leaving 16 bases between. This CDR3 is 14 amino acids long. The chain's CDR3 is CASKEEELAEKLFF. In DNA, the CDR3 is TGTGCCAGCAAGGAGGAGGAGTTGGCTGAAAAACTGTTTTTT.

The rearrangement uses TRBV23-1 and TRBJ1-1; 10 positions agree with TRBD1. TRBV23-1 is designated an ORF whose function remains uncertain. This CDR3 region has 14 residues. After removal of 6 bases from V and 3 bases from J, the junction contained 4 bases not matched to a gene. The CDR3 region is CASSAGTGDTEAFF. The CDR3 DNA reads TGCGCCAGCAGCGCCGGGACAGGGGACACTGAAGCTTTCTTT.

The chain employs TRBV7-2 and TRBJ2-1; 14 bases match TRBD2. The junction had 2 bases not matched to a gene; V was cut back by 4 bases and J by 0 bases. Germline V gene sequence: CDR1 SGHTA, CDR2 FQGNSA. CDR3 size: 17 residues. The CDR3 is CASSSGLAGGSYNEQFF. The CDR3 nucleotides read TGTGCCAGCAGCTCTGGACTAGCGGGGGGCTCCTACAATGAGCAGTTCTTC.

This chain uses TRBV7-3 with TRBJ2-3, with a tentative D call TRBD2 (7 bases). The V end was cut by 5 bases, the J end by 2 bases, with 17 bases between. The CDR3 is 16 residues long. Germline V lookup: CDR1 SGHTA, CDR2 FQGTGA. In DNA form, the CDR3 reads TGTGCCAGCAGCCCCCGGGCGGGGGCCGTCACAGATACGCAGTATTTT. Protein sequence: CASSPRAGAVTDTQYF.

The chain employs TRBV3-1 and TRBJ1-1; unclear D gene. Looked up from germline, CDR1 is LGHDT and CDR2 is YNNKEL (reference sequence). Trimming stripped 1 base from V and 1 base from J, with 7 bases between. This CDR3 spans 14 amino acids. The CDR3, as DNA: TGTGCCAGCAGCCAAGTTGAGGGGAACACTGAAGCTTTCTTT. This gives the protein CASSQVEGNTEAFF.

The rearrangement links TRBV29-1 to TRBJ1-4, with D unclear. V was shortened by 7 bases and J by 8 bases, with 14 bases between the two germline ends. The CDR3 length is 12 residues. Germline lookup yields CDR1 SQVTM and CDR2 ANQGSEA. The CDR3 sequence is CSGSRSGEKLFF. In DNA, the CDR3 is TGCAGCGGGAGTCGGTCGGGGGAAAAACTGTTTTTT.

In this sample, this clonotype turned up once. The rearrangement joins TRBV20-1 to TRBJ2-7; D is unclear. V gave up 0 bases and J gave up 5 bases, with 2 bases separating them. Per the germline V gene, CDR1 is DFQATT and CDR2 is SNEGSKA (reference sequence). The CDR3 is 10 amino acids. CDR3 in amino acids: CSARDHEQYV. For the CDR3, the DNA is TGCAGTGCTAGAGATCACGAGCAGTACGTC.